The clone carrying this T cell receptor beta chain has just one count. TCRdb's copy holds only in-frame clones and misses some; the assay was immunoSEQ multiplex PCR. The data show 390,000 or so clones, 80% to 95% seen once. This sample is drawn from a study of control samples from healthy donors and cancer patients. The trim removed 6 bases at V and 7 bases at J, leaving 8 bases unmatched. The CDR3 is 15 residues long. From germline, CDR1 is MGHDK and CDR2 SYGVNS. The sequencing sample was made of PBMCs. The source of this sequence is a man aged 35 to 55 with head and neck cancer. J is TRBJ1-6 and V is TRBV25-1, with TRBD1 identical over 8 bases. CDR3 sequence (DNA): TGTGCCAGCAGCGCCCTGGACAGGGACAATTCACCCCTCCACTTT. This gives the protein CASSALDRDNSPLHF.